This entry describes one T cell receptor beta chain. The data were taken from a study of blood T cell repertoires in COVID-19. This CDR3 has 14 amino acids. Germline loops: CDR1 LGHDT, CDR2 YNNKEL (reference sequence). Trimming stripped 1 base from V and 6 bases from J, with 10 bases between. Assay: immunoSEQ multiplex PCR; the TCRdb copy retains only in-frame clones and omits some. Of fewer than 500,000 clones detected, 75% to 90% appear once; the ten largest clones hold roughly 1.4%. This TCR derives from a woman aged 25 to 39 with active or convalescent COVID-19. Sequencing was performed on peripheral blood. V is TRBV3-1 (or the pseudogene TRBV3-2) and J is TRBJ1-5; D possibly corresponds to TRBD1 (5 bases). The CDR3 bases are TGTGCCAGCAGCCAAGCAGGGCTAGGTCAGCCCCAGCATTTT. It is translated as CASSQAGLGQPQHF.